This section outlines one T cell receptor beta chain sequence together with its context. This record comes from a study of blood T cells in healthy people across ages. CDR3 size: 15 residues. Losses at the gene ends were 2 bases for V and 4 bases for J; bases not matched to a gene: 5. Healthy individuals of Caucasian origin from Russia, aged about 6 to 95, served as donors. Per individual sample, total RNA of at least 6 micrograms was extracted. Together with a sample-barcoded 5' primer, a J-beta primer mix was included in a second PCR lasting about 7 to 12 cycles. Per sample, CDR3-containing paired-end reads numbered at least 2.5 million. TCRdb used MiXCR to reprocess the 5' RACE reads, holding one entry per CDR3 protein. The profile covers some 640,000 distinct CDR3 sequences, with 45% to 50% appearing a single time and around a third taken by the ten largest.

The TCR was taken from a woman between 55 and 75 years old in good health. J is TRBJ2-3 and V is TRBV12-3 or TRBV12-4; 8 bases are shared with TRBD2. Sample: blood. The CDR3 DNA reads TGTGCCAGCAGTTTATTAAGCGGGAGAGCAGATACGCAGTATTTT. Its protein product is CASSLLSGRADTQYF.